This T cell receptor (beta chain) was sequenced in a study of siplizumab effects on memory and regulatory T cells. Study-wide results and caveats: Major contributors to the alloresponse seemed to be naive T cells, which also appeared more diverse than memory cells. Mappable alloreactive CD4+ clones came from Treg cells 68.8% of the time on average with siplizumab, against approximately 25% in controls.

Germline values: CDR1 SGHVS, CDR2 FQNEAQ. Trimming cost V 0 bases and J 4 bases, with 6 bases left between them. The CDR3 runs 13 residues. As to this clone: What it recognizes is unknown.

The table came from immunoSEQ multiplex PCR; TCRdb's copy has only in-frame clones and leaves some out. The sample contains some 100,000 clones, roughly 96% of which appear only once. Sequenced input: naive CD4+ T cells sorted from blood. The gene calls are TRBV7-8 and TRBJ2-5, with a tentative D call TRBD2 (6 bases). The sequence was collected from a human donor in good health. The CDR3 loop is CASSLAGGETQYF. CDR3 coding DNA: TGTGCCAGCAGCTTAGCGGGGGGAGAGACCCAGTACTTC.